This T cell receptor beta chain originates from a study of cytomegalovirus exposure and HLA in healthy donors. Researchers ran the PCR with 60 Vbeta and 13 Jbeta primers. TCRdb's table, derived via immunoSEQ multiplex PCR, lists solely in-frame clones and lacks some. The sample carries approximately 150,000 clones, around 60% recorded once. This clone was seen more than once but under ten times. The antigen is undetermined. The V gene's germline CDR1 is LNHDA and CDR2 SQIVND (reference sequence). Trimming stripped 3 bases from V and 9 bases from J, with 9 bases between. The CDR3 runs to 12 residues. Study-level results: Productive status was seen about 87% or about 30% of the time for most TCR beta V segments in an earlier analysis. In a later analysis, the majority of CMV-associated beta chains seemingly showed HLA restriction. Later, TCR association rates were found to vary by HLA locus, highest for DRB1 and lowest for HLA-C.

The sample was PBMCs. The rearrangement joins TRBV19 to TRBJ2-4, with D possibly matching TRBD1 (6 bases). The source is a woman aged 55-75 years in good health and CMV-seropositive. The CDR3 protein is CASSMGAAIQYF. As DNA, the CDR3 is TGTGCCAGTAGTATGGGGGCGGCCATTCAGTACTTC.